This TCR beta chain was sequenced in a study of blood T cells in healthy people across ages (dated by TCRdb to 2015 to 2017). General notes on the study: In model experiments, template switching captured roughly one uniquely barcoded TCR beta cDNA molecule for every two T cells. To avoid experimental bias, donors of different ages were spread randomly across the sequencing lanes. Using deep sequencing normalized with unique cDNA molecular identifiers, the study measured how TCR beta repertoire diversity changes with age. The study analyzed two additional independent replicas of 1 million unique cDNA reads from the same blood draw for two donors, one aged 18 to 29 and one aged 80 or older. The donors were split into four age groups: young (average about 15 years), middle-aged (more than 35), aged (approximately 60) and long-lived (82).

The donors were some 39 Caucasian individuals from Russia, aged roughly 6 to 100 years, who were systemically healthy. Each donor gave ten milliliters of peripheral blood, drawn into EDTA-treated Vacutainer tubes. PBMCs were isolated by Ficoll-Paque density-gradient centrifugation, with at least 7 million obtained per sample. Total RNA was extracted from PBMCs with Trizol reagent, with at least 6 micrograms obtained per sample. Naive CD45RAhigh/CD27high T cell percentages were measured by flow cytometry on a PBMC aliquot from every donor. As to this clonotype: The antigen this receptor binds is unknown. No quality values exist for individual bases; no much larger clone is one base distant.

Overall study outcomes, separate from this receptor: Conclusive comparison of naive and antigen-experienced compartments was prevented by the profiling of bulk unsorted PBMCs. There was a strong correlation between observed TCR beta diversity and the percentage of naive T cells measured by flow cytometry. Compared with the aged group, the long-lived group had more naive CD4+ T cells, fewer expanded clones and increased TCR diversity, suggesting age selection. The CMV infection status of donors was not known, potentially confounding age-related changes in expanded clonotypes. As age increased, observed TCR beta diversity per million T cells dropped in a roughly linear way, and a significant reduction was already evident by age roughly 36. Estimates of total diversity from one million sequenced T cells were regarded as lower bounds and underestimates.

As encoded in the germline V gene, CDR1 is MGHRA while CDR2 is YSYEKL. The germline ends are 14 bases apart after V is trimmed by 0 bases and J by 2 bases. The CDR3 holds 17 amino acids from the cysteine to the phenylalanine. Of all the DNA, just the CDR3 is kept, 51 bases in frame from base 1. Library construction relied on 5' RACE. Instrument used: Illumina HiSeq 2500. The second PCR ran for about 7 to 11 cycles and used a J-beta primer mix along with a sample-barcoded 5' primer. A template-switch 5' adaptor carrying 12 random nucleotides introduced a unique molecular identifier onto each TCR beta cDNA molecule. Each sample yielded at least 2.5 million CDR3-containing paired-end reads. First-strand cDNA synthesis was performed from all RNA using the Mint cDNA synthesis kit, with priming by a TRBC-specific oligonucleotide. After uracil-DNA glycosylase treatment, a first 18-cycle PCR used universal primers M1SS and BC2_uni_R on all cDNA. Processing in the source paper ran as follows. For normalization, 1 million high-quality reads were randomly selected from each sample, with every read carrying a distinct molecular identifier. Reads with shared molecular identifiers were discarded instead of being binned into consensus sequences. CDR3 identification, clonotype clustering and error correction used MiTCR with a Q25 quality threshold and the strictest error-elimination algorithm. A nonparametric unseen species model with Euler transformation was used to estimate lower-bound total TCR beta diversity. TCRdb ran its own pipeline on the public reads, namely fastp trimming at Q25 and MiXCR clone calling, and kept in-frame beta chains. Each record represents a unique CDR3 protein, reported with the most common genes and DNA among its rows. The V and J calls and clone size come from TCRdb's table, not from the authors' own analysis. The sample table lists roughly 1.6 million distinct CDR3 sequences, almost 35% of them with a count of one. About 11% of the sample is taken by the ten largest.

Sequenced: blood. This TCR was recovered from a woman aged 25 to 45 in good health. The chain is assembled from TRBV4-1 and TRBJ1-5; the D gene identity is not certain. In nucleotides, the sequence is TGCGCCAGCAGCCAAGAGAGAGGACTGAGTGGCAATCAGCCCCAGCATTTT. It translates to CASSQERGLSGNQPQHF.